The rows below give T cell receptor beta chains drawn from one sample of a study of T-cell memory formation after mild COVID-19. One entry per CDR3 protein results from TCRdb running MiXCR on the 5' RACE reads. The sample includes under 700,000 distinct CDR3 sequences, roughly 21% seen only once; the top ten take roughly an eighth. What was sequenced was PBMCs or a T cell subset sorted from them (not recorded which). The receptors stem from an adult woman who had mild COVID-19 (a few samples of this study predate the infection). Cell type and time point are not known. Each CDR3 is given with its conserved first and last residue.

J gene: TRBJ2-2
V gene: TRBV7-9
CDR3 protein: CASSPPTGGRGTGELFF

J gene: TRBJ2-3
V gene: TRBV5-5
CDR3 protein: CASSPPTGDTDTQYF

J gene: TRBJ1-2
V gene: TRBV6-5
CDR3 protein: CASRDRIIYGYTF

J gene: TRBJ2-3
V gene: TRBV4-1
CDR3 protein: CASSPLRGAGTDTQYF

J gene: TRBJ2-1
V gene: TRBV5-1
CDR3 protein: CASSPGQGSYNEQFF

J gene: TRBJ1-1
V gene: TRBV29-1
CDR3 protein: CSVDWAQTEAFF

J gene: TRBJ1-2
V gene: TRBV7-9
CDR3 protein: CASREQGYGYTF

J gene: TRBJ2-1
V gene: TRBV5-1
CDR3 protein: CASNLGSYNEQFF

J gene: TRBJ2-3
V gene: TRBV7-2
CDR3 protein: CASSFTRLLAGGSTDTQYF

J gene: TRBJ2-2
V gene: TRBV20-1
CDR3 protein: CSARASGGGTGELFF

J gene: TRBJ1-2
V gene: TRBV25-1
CDR3 protein: CASSSHRVGDGYTF

J gene: TRBJ1-1
V gene: TRBV27
CDR3 protein: CASSLVGPPGEAFF

J gene: TRBJ1-2
V gene: TRBV9
CDR3 protein: CASSVAQGPYGYTF

J gene: TRBJ2-1
V gene: TRBV7-6
CDR3 protein: CASSLLVGNEQFF

J gene: TRBJ2-7
V gene: TRBV29-1
CDR3 protein: CSVDWTPAYEQYF

J gene: TRBJ2-7
V gene: TRBV12-3/TRBV12-4
CDR3 protein: CASSFARPGTYEQYF

J gene: TRBJ2-1
V gene: TRBV11-1
CDR3 protein: CASSLARGFNEQFF

J gene: TRBJ2-7
V gene: TRBV3-1
CDR3 protein: CASSPSWASGTEQYF

J gene: TRBJ2-3
V gene: TRBV5-1
CDR3 protein: CASSLVGDTQYF

J gene: TRBJ2-7
V gene: TRBV7-9
CDR3 protein: CASSLVASGPSYEQYF

J gene: TRBJ2-7
V gene: TRBV6-2/TRBV6-3
CDR3 protein: CASRAIAGVDEQYF

J gene: TRBJ2-7
V gene: TRBV5-1
CDR3 protein: CASSPQGQTYEQYF

J gene: TRBJ2-4
V gene: TRBV4-1
CDR3 protein: CASSQVGARSPKNIQYF